The 9 T cell receptor beta chains listed next were all sequenced from one sample in a study of T cell repertoires in cytomegalovirus infection. TCRdb used MiXCR to reprocess the reads, holding one entry per CDR3 protein. The sample lists around 330,000 distinct CDR3 sequences, roughly 15% seen once, with 9.5% to 15% in the top ten. Material: PBMCs. These receptor sequences come from a human donor in good health (CMV status not recorded). Some clones in this sample may be carry-over from other donors' samples.

This clonotype appeared a few times. V usage is TRBV12-3 or TRBV12-4 and J usage is TRBJ2-7; 10 bases agree with TRBD1. The CDR3 has 15 residues. The V gene end was trimmed by 2 bases and the J gene end by 5 bases; junction bases not matched to a gene: 6. The DNA for the CDR3 is TGTGCCAGCAGTTTAAAGGGGACAGGGGACAACGAGCAGTACTTC. As protein: CASSLKGTGDNEQYF.

This clonotype occurred many times. The chain couples TRBV7-2 to TRBJ1-5, with D unclear. Trimming stripped 0 bases from V and 8 bases from J, with 11 bases between. This CDR3 has 14 residues. Germline CDR1 SGHTA, CDR2 FQGNSA. The CDR3 reads CASSLAGGNEPQHF. The CDR3 DNA sequence: TGTGCCAGCAGCTTAGCGGGCGGAAATGAGCCCCAGCATTTT.

V usage is TRBV28 and J usage is TRBJ2-7; D possibly matches TRBD1 or TRBD2 (6 bases each). Per germline, CDR1 MDHEN and CDR2 SYDVKM. This CDR3 comprises 16 residues. Trimming stripped 2 bases from V and 1 base from J, with 15 bases between. The CDR3 loop is CASSLEAGAGSYEQYF. CDR3 nucleotides: TGTGCCAGCAGTTTAGAGGCAGGGGCGGGGTCCTACGAGCAGTACTTC.

The chain is built from TRBV28 and TRBJ1-1; D not resolved. Germline-derived CDR1 and CDR2 are MDHEN and SYDVKM. V was trimmed by 7 bases and J by 12 bases, leaving 15 bases between them. This CDR3 contains 11 residues. CDR3 DNA: TGTGCCAGCACCTACCAGGTGACATCTTTCTTT. It translates to CASTYQVTSFF.

Here the CDR3 reads CASTGGLGYGYTF. CDR3 DNA sequence: TGTGCCAGCACTGGGGGGCTAGGATATGGCTACACCTTC. The chain uses TRBV7-8 and TRBJ1-2; TRBD1 is a possible D gene (6 bases). CDR1 and CDR2 (germline): SGHVS, FQNEAQ. The V and J ends lost 7 bases and 5 bases respectively, with 14 bases between them. CDR3 length: 13 amino acids.

This chain links TRBV19 with TRBJ2-3; the D gene could be TRBD1 or TRBD2 (5 bases each). The CDR3 covers 15 residues. Germline V lookup: CDR1 LNHDA, CDR2 SQIVND (reference sequence). Trimming took 5 bases from V and 0 from J, leaving 12 bases between them. CDR3 sequence (DNA): TGTGCCAGTAGTGGCTCCGGGGCGAGCACAGATACGCAGTATTTT. It specifies CASSGSGASTDTQYF.

Concerning this clonotype itself: Since a much larger clone is just one base distant, this may be a read error. The chain carries TRBV12-3 or TRBV12-4 and TRBJ2-1; 9 bases map to TRBD1. This CDR3 is built from 13 residues. V shed 3 bases and J 7 bases; nucleotides not matched to a gene: 1. The CDR3 DNA is TGTGCCAGCAGTTTCGGGACAGGGAATGAGCAGTTCTTC. This encodes CASSFGTGNEQFF.

In its sample, this clonotype was seen a few times. V gene TRBV5-6 combines with J gene TRBJ1-1; TRBD1 matches at 8 bases. Germline-derived CDR1 and CDR2 are SGHDT and YYEEEE. J was trimmed by 3 bases and V by 1 base; bases with no gene match: 20. The CDR3 contains 20 residues. The CDR3 coding sequence is TGTGCCAGCAGCTTGACAAAGAGGGACAGGAGGGGGGTGATTGACACTGAAGCTTTCTTT. As protein: CASSLTKRDRRGVIDTEAFF.

This clonotype was counted ten times or more. The genes are TRBV12-3 or TRBV12-4 and TRBJ2-7; the D call may be TRBD1 or TRBD2 (5 bases each). The V and J ends lost 6 bases and 3 bases respectively, with 15 bases between them. CDR3 length: 14 residues. The CDR3 spells CASRPTGRVYEQYF. The CDR3 DNA is TGTGCCAGCAGACCGACGGGACGGGTCTACGAGCAGTACTTC.